Shown below are 18 T cell receptor beta chains from a single sample sequenced in a study of T-cell memory formation after mild COVID-19. A single record per CDR3 protein comes from TCRdb applying MiXCR to the 5' RACE reads. The sample consists of fewer than 150,000 distinct CDR3 sequences, roughly 20% of them appearing once. Source material: PBMCs or a T cell subset sorted from them (not recorded which). The source of these receptors is a man aged 18 to 30 who had mild COVID-19 (a few samples of this study predate the infection). Cell type and time point are not known.

The count of this clonotype is one. J is TRBJ1-3 and V is TRBV7-6; D is unresolved. The CDR3 covers 16 residues. V dropped 4 bases and J dropped 1 base, with 14 bases sitting between them. CDR1 is SGHVS and CDR2 is FNYEAQ in the germline V gene. The CDR3 here is CASSSTYSDSGNTIYF. The DNA of the CDR3 is TGTGCCAGCAGCTCCACGTACAGCGATTCTGGAAACACCATATATTTT.

The sample holds one count of this clonotype. The V call is TRBV7-3, the J call TRBJ2-2; D unclear. The germline CDR1 and CDR2 sequences are SGHTA and FQGTGA. This CDR3 has 17 amino acids. The V and J ends lost 1 base and 1 base respectively, with 13 bases between them. CDR3 in amino acids: CASSLSALAENTGELFF. CDR3 DNA: TGTGCCAGCAGCTTAAGTGCGTTAGCAGAGAACACCGGGGAGCTGTTTTTT.

This clonotype came up a few times. The gene calls are TRBV6-2 or TRBV6-3 and TRBJ2-3; TRBD2 is a possible D gene (5 bases). Between the trimmed V and J ends, which lost 2 bases and 4 bases, there was a span of 13 bases. This CDR3 is 15 amino acids long. Germline CDR1 reads MNHEY; CDR2 reads SVGEGT. As DNA, the CDR3 is TGTGCCAGCAGTTACAGAGGCCAGGAGGCAGATACGCAGTATTTT. Amino acids: CASSYRGQEADTQYF.

This clonotype came up a few times. CDR3 DNA: TGTGCCACCCCCGGCGGGAACTCCTACGAGCAGTACTTC. Its translation: CATPGGNSYEQYF. The J gene is TRBJ2-7, the V gene TRBV24-1; tentatively, D is TRBD2 (6 bases). Per the germline V gene, CDR1 is KGHDR and CDR2 is SFDVKD. The V end was cut by 9 bases, the J end by 0 bases, with 11 bases between. CDR3 length: 13 amino acids.

The chain uses TRBV7-2 and TRBJ1-6; the D gene is possibly TRBD1 (5 bases). The CDR3 sequence is 15 residues long. V lost 7 bases to trimming and J lost 4 bases, with 14 bases between them. The germline gives CDR1 SGHTA, CDR2 FQGNSA. The CDR3 is CASNWQGAYNSPLHF. The DNA of the CDR3 is TGTGCCAGCAACTGGCAGGGAGCATATAATTCACCCCTCCACTTT. Filled out from reference TRBV7-2 and TRBJ1-6, the complete variable domain reads GAGVSQSPSNKVTEKGKDVELRCDPISGHTALYWYRQSLGQGLEFLIYFQGNSAPDKSGLPSDRFSAERTGGSVSTLTIQRTQQEDSAVYLCASNWQGAYNSPLHFGNGTRLTVT.

CDR3 nucleotide sequence: TGTGCCAGCAGCCCTTCACAGAGGTACGAGCAGTACTTC. This sequence encodes CASSPSQRYEQYF. The rearrangement joins TRBV7-9 to TRBJ2-7; no reliable D call. This CDR3 spans 13 amino acids. CDR1 SEHNR and CDR2 FQNEAQ come from the germline V gene (reference sequence). Trimming took 5 bases from V and 4 from J, leaving 12 bases between them.

The chain employs TRBV10-3 and TRBJ1-3; D is ambiguous. V was shortened by 8 bases and J by 0 bases, with 14 bases between the two germline ends. This CDR3 has 15 amino acids. Germline CDR1 reads ENHRY; CDR2 reads SYGVKD. The DNA of the CDR3 is TGTGCCATCGGGCGGGCTAATCTCTCTGGAAACACCATATATTTT. Amino acid sequence: CAIGRANLSGNTIYF.

This clonotype has only a few counts. V usage is TRBV3-1 and J usage is TRBJ1-1; 8 bases agree with TRBD1. CDR1 is LGHDT, CDR2 YNNKEL, per germline (reference sequence). The CDR3 has 14 residues. J gave up 4 bases and V 4 bases, and 5 bases lay outside the gene matches. In DNA form, the CDR3 reads TGTGCCAGCAGCCCGTGGACAGGGAGCACTGAAGCTTTCTTT. Translation: CASSPWTGSTEAFF.

The rearrangement links TRBV3-1 to TRBJ2-7; D perhaps matches TRBD1 (6 bases). Germline CDR1 reads LGHDT; CDR2 reads YNNKEL (reference sequence). Trimming left V 3 bases short and J 3 bases short, with 15 bases between. The CDR3 length is 15 residues. The CDR3 protein is CASSQPGTQIYEQYF. The CDR3 DNA reads TGTGCCAGCAGCCAGCCCGGGACACAGATCTACGAGCAGTACTTC.

The V gene is TRBV5-1, the J gene TRBJ1-1; D call uncertain. This CDR3 comprises 14 residues. Germline values: CDR1 SGHRS, CDR2 YFSETQ. The germline V and J ends were trimmed by 1 base and 4 bases, with 11 bases remaining between them. The CDR3 protein is CASSLSVALTEAFF. The CDR3 nucleotides are TGCGCCAGCAGCTTGTCCGTGGCCCTCACTGAAGCTTTCTTT.

Only a few counts were recorded for this clonotype. CDR3 DNA: TGCGCCAGCAGCCAAGTTCAGCGGGGGGGCCGCAATGAGCAGTTCTTC. Amino acid sequence: CASSQVQRGGRNEQFF. The V and J genes are TRBV4-1 and TRBJ2-1, with 10 bases fitting TRBD2. V lost 1 base to trimming and J lost 6 bases; unmatched junction nucleotides: 6. This CDR3 spans 16 amino acids. Germline values: CDR1 MGHRA, CDR2 YSYEKL.

This clonotype came up many times. The chain uses TRBV2 and TRBJ2-7, with D hard to call. Germline V gives CDR1 SNHLY, CDR2 FYNNEI. The CDR3 totals 13 residues. V lost 7 bases and J 3 bases, leaving 13 bases between the germline ends. CDR3 sequence (DNA): TGTGCCAGCACCAGATCGGACGGCTACGAGCAGTACTTC. Translation: CASTRSDGYEQYF.

At least ten counts were recorded for this clonotype. The chain recombines TRBV29-1 with TRBJ1-3; D is possibly TRBD1 (5 bases). The germline V gene has CDR1 SQVTM and CDR2 ANQGSEA. This CDR3 is 13 amino acids long. In DNA form, the CDR3 reads TGCTCGGGTTGGGGGATGGATGGAAACACCATATATTTT. Its translation is CSGWGMDGNTIYF.

The CDR3 DNA reads TGTGCCAGCAGCGCCCATGGAGGGGCCGGGGAGACCCAGTACTTC. It specifies CASSAHGGAGETQYF. This sequence joins TRBV9 and TRBJ2-5; weak D call: TRBD2 (6 bases). The CDR3 runs 15 residues. Trimming pared 3 bases from V and 5 bases from J, leaving 17 bases between. CDR1 is SGDLS and CDR2 is YYNGEE in the germline V gene.

The rearrangement joins TRBV2 to TRBJ1-3; possible D gene TRBD1, 6 bases. The germline V gene has CDR1 SNHLY and CDR2 FYNNEI. V was shortened by 7 bases and J by 0 bases, with 10 bases between the two germline ends. The CDR3 contains 14 residues. The chain's CDR3 is CASIGGHSGNTIYF. The CDR3 DNA reads TGTGCCAGCATTGGGGGCCACTCTGGAAACACCATATATTTT.

In its sample, this clonotype was seen a few times. The gene calls are TRBV20-1 and TRBJ2-7; D not resolved. The CDR3 is 11 amino acids. Germline loops: CDR1 DFQATT, CDR2 SNEGSKA (reference sequence). The V end lost 3 bases, the J end lost 5 bases, and 8 bases lay between the germline ends. Here the CDR3 reads CSASSLHEQYF. CDR3 bases: TGCAGTGCTAGTTCCCTTCACGAGCAGTACTTC.

This clonotype was detected a few times. V usage is TRBV20-1 and J usage is TRBJ2-3; weak D call: TRBD1 (6 bases). This CDR3 spans 17 amino acids. Trimming shortened V by 1 base and J by 9 bases, and 26 bases separated the two germline ends. CDR1 is DFQATT and CDR2 is SNEGSKA in the germline V gene (reference sequence). The CDR3 nucleotides read TGCAGTGCTAGAGCACTAAGGGCTTGGTCAACAGGGTTGACGCAGTATTTT. It specifies CSARALRAWSTGLTQYF.

This clonotype was counted between two and nine times. The V and J genes are TRBV6-5 and TRBJ2-2, with D unresolved. This CDR3 region has 12 residues. Trimming took off 0 bases at V and 7 bases at J, with 3 bases between the two ends. CDR1 is MNHEY, CDR2 SVGAGI, per germline. This chain's CDR3 is CASSYSGGELFF. DNA of the CDR3: TGTGCCAGCAGTTACTCGGGCGGGGAGCTGTTTTTT.